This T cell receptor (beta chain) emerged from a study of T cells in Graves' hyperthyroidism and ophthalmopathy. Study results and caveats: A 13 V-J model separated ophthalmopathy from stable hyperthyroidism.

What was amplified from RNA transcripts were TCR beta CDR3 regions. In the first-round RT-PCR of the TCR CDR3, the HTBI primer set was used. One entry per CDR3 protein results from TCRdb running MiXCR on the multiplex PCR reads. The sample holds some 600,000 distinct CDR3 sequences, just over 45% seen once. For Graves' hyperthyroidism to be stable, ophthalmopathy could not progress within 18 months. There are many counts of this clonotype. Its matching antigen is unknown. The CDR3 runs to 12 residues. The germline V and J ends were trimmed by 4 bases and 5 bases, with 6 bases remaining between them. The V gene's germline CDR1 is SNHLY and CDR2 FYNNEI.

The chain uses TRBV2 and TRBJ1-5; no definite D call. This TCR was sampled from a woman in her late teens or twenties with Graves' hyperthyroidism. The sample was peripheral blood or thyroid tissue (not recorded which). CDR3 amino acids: CASSVGYQPQHF. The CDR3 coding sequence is TGTGCCAGCAGTGTGGGGTATCAGCCCCAGCATTTT.